One and the same sample provided the 17 T cell receptor beta chains below, sequenced in a study of CD8+CD57+ T cells in acquired aplastic anemia. The study profiled TCR beta VDJ and CDR3 using genomic DNA as template. Using its own MiXCR run on the reads, TCRdb lists one record per CDR3 protein. The sample comprises a few hundred thousand distinct CDR3 sequences, about 70% of which are singletons, and under 5% rests with the top ten. The material sequenced was sorted CD4+, CD8+, or CD8+CD57+ T cells (not recorded which) from PBMCs. The receptors derive from a human donor in good health, serving as a control.

Ten or more counts support this clonotype. The V call is TRBV6-6, the J call TRBJ1-1, with 8 bases fitting TRBD1. The CDR3 has 15 residues. CDR1 and CDR2 (germline): MNHNY, SVGAGI (reference sequence). V was pared by 7 bases and J by 2 bases, with 9 bases of the junction left unmatched. The CDR3 region has the DNA TGTGCCAGCAACCCATTTGACAGGGGTAACACTGAAGCTTTCTTT. The encoded protein is CASNPFDRGNTEAFF.

This clonotype was seen at least ten times. The chain employs TRBV5-1 and TRBJ2-1; D call uncertain. The CDR3 runs to 13 residues. Germline CDR1 SGHRS, CDR2 YFSETQ. Trimming removed 1 base at V and 5 bases at J, with 7 bases between. The CDR3 DNA reads TGCGCCAGCAGCTTGTACTATGACAATGAGCAGTTCTTC. Protein: CASSLYYDNEQFF.

Turning to this clonotype: Germline and junction disagree at one end, which may indicate a read error. The rearrangement joins TRBV2 to TRBJ1-6, with D hard to call. CDR1 is SNHLY and CDR2 is FYNNEI in the germline V gene. This CDR3 is built from 15 residues. The CDR3 protein is CASTGASTGEPPLEF. DNA of the CDR3: TGTGCCAGCACGGGAGCGAGCACCGGGGAGCCGCCTCTTGAATTT.

The rearrangement links TRBV20-1 to TRBJ2-3, with 12 bases matching TRBD2. This CDR3 has 15 amino acids. The V segment lost 4 bases and the J segment 4 bases; nucleotides outside the gene matches: 6. In germline, CDR1 is DFQATT, CDR2 SNEGSKA (reference sequence). The CDR3 nucleotides are TGCAGTGCTATAGGACTAGCGGGGTCCTCAGATACGCAGTATTTT. Its translation is CSAIGLAGSSDTQYF.

This clonotype has a single count. The gene calls are TRBV6-5 and TRBJ2-3, with D hard to call. Germline V gene data show CDR1 as MNHEY and CDR2 as SVGAGI. V lost 9 bases and J lost 1, with 17 bases in between. This CDR3 is 15 amino acids long. CDR3 in DNA: TGTGCCAGTAGATTAGGTCAGCCAGGCACAGATACGCAGTATTTT. Encoded protein: CASRLGQPGTDTQYF.

With regard to this clonotype: The final CDR3 position lacks the conserved phenylalanine or tryptophan, pointing to a likely read error. It is unclear where the CDR3 begins or ends on the DNA, so no DNA is shown, and the CDR3 is as TCRdb lists it. The chain employs TRBV7-3 and TRBJ2-7; TRBD2, as called in the table, went unchecked against the DNA. The CDR3 sequence runs 13 residues, both termini included. Germline-derived CDR1 and CDR2 are SGHTA and FQGTGA. The chain's CDR3 is CASSVALARDYDS.

In this sample, this clonotype turned up once. The CDR3 ends on some other residue instead of the conserved phenylalanine or tryptophan, so this is likely a read error. Because the CDR3's place on the DNA is in doubt, the DNA is left out and the CDR3 is given as listed by TCRdb. This chain links TRBV7-3 with TRBJ1-6. Ends included, the CDR3 has 13 residues. Germline V gene sequence: CDR1 SGHTA, CDR2 FQGTGA. This CDR3 reads CAGSLSRDQETQY.

The chain is built from TRBV7-3 and TRBJ2-5; D gene uncertain. In germline, CDR1 is SGHTA, CDR2 FQGTGA. This CDR3 is 13 amino acids long. Trimming cost V 2 bases and J 3 bases, with 7 bases left between them. The CDR3 sequence is CASSLDQEETQYF. The CDR3 region has the DNA TGTGCCAGCAGCTTAGACCAGGAAGAGACCCAGTACTTC.

The chain uses TRBV20-1 and TRBJ2-7; D gene unclear. Germline values: CDR1 DFQATT, CDR2 SNEGSKA (reference sequence). V was pared by 3 bases and J by 7 bases, with 16 bases between. This CDR3 is 13 amino acids long. In DNA form, the CDR3 reads TGCAGTGCTAGCCAGAGCAATGAGCAGGAGCAGTACTTC. It is translated as CSASQSNEQEQYF.

This clonotype was counted only a few times. The CDR3 end shows no conserved phenylalanine or tryptophan, and so a read error is likely. The DNA is omitted, as the CDR3 cannot be located on it reliably, and the CDR3 follows TCRdb's listing. The V gene is TRBV7-8, the J gene TRBJ2-5; the D segment call TRBD1 is taken from the table without a DNA check. A total of 13 residues make up the CDR3, ends included. The germline V gene has CDR1 SGHVS and CDR2 FQNEAQ. CDR3 loop: CASSLDRASNSPL.

There are many counts of this clonotype. The gene calls are TRBV20-1 and TRBJ2-7, with 9 nucleotides matching TRBD2. Germline assignment: CDR1 DFQATT and CDR2 SNEGSKA (reference sequence). The CDR3 extends over 13 amino acids. The trim removed 6 bases at V and 0 bases at J, leaving 3 bases unmatched. The DNA of the CDR3 is TGCAGTGCAAGCGGGGGGTCCTCCTACGAGCAGTACTTC. Translated, it gives CSASGGSSYEQYF.

This clonotype has just one count. The chain couples TRBV20-1 to TRBJ2-3; 7 bases are shared with TRBD1. V was clipped by 6 bases and J by 9 bases; unmatched bases: 12. CDR3 length equals 13 residues. Per germline, CDR1 DFQATT and CDR2 SNEGSKA (reference sequence). CDR3 loop: CSAETGPKQTQYF. As DNA, the CDR3 is TGCAGTGCCGAGACAGGGCCGAAACAGACGCAGTATTTT.

A note on this clonotype: Mismatch with germline at one junction end may stem from a read error. V and J are TRBV9 and TRBJ1-5; possible D gene TRBD1, 5 bases. In germline, CDR1 is SGDLS, CDR2 YYNGEE. The CDR3 is 15 residues long. The CDR3 loop reads CASSLQTVGNHPQHF. DNA for the CDR3: TGTGCCAGCAGCTTGCAGACAGTTGGCAATCACCCCCAGCATTTT.

This clonotype was detected many times. The gene calls are TRBV19 and TRBJ2-3; D possibly corresponds to TRBD1 (6 bases). Germline assignment: CDR1 LNHDA and CDR2 SQIVND (reference sequence). Trimming shortened V by 8 bases and J by 4 bases, and 10 bases separated the two germline ends. There are 12 residues in the CDR3. The CDR3 DNA sequence: TGTGCCAGTTCCACAGGGTCAGATACGCAGTATTTT. It specifies CASSTGSDTQYF. The variable domain in full, with the rest retrieved from reference TRBV19 and TRBJ2-3, is DGGITQSPKYLFRKEGQNVTLSCEQNLNHDAMYWYRQDPGQGLRLIYYSQIVNDFQKGDIAEGYSVSREKKESFPLTVTSAQKNPTAFYLCASSTGSDTQYFGPGTRLTVL.

The V and J genes are TRBV5-1 and TRBJ1-4; D is unclear. V lost 5 bases to trimming and J lost 3 bases, with 11 bases between them. CDR3 size: 14 residues. Germline-derived CDR1 and CDR2 are SGHRS and YFSETQ. This CDR3 is CASRDERANEKLFF. CDR3 bases: TGCGCCAGCAGGGACGAAAGGGCTAATGAAAAACTGTTTTTT.

This chain connects TRBV7-9 to TRBJ1-6; D remains ambiguous. This CDR3 is built from 16 residues. Germline loops: CDR1 SEHNR, CDR2 FQNEAQ (reference sequence). With 3 bases removed from V and 16 bases from J, the gap between germline ends came to 25 bases. CDR3 bases: TGTGCCAGCAGCTTCGGAGATCAGCCCCAGCATTCTGGTCTCCACTTT. Residues: CASSFGDQPQHSGLHF.

The gene calls are TRBV5-8 and TRBJ2-7; the D is unclear. The CDR3 covers 15 residues. Germline V CDR1 and CDR2: SGHTS, YDEGEE. V was cut by 2 bases and J by 2 bases, with 14 bases left in between. The CDR3 spells CASSLEPDAAYEQYF. The CDR3 DNA reads TGTGCCAGCAGCTTAGAACCAGACGCAGCCTACGAGCAGTACTTC. Full variable domain (rest looked up from reference TRBV5-8 and TRBJ2-7): EAGVTQSPTHLIKTRGQQATLRCSPISGHTSVYWYQQALGLGLQFLLWYDEGEERNRGNFPPRFSGRQFPNYSSELNVNALELEDSALYLCASSLEPDAAYEQYFGPGTRLTVT.